These 12 T cell receptor beta chains share one sample of origin, sequenced in a study of relationships among human T cell subsets. The T cell receptor alpha and beta CDR3 regions were amplified from mRNA by semiquantitative ARM-PCR. ARM-PCR used tagged nested gene-specific primers, then communal superprimers for exponential amplification. TCRdb itself ran the multiplex PCR reads through MiXCR, one entry per CDR3 protein. The sample holds fewer than 5,500 distinct CDR3 sequences, 50% to 65% seen once. The CD8+ T cells came from negative anti-CD4 multisort bead selection followed by positive anti-CD8 selection. Material for sequencing was CD8+ T cells sorted from blood. These TCRs come from a man aged 35 to 55 in good health.

About this clonotype: One junction end disagrees with the germline gene, perhaps due to a read error. V usage is TRBV2 and J usage is TRBJ2-3; unclear D gene. Germline V lookup: CDR1 SNHLY, CDR2 FYNNEI. The CDR3 is 15 residues long. The CDR3: CASREGRLASDTQYF. The CDR3, as DNA: TGTGCCAGCAGGGAAGGAAGATTAGCATCCGATACGCAGTATTTT.

This clonotype is medium-sized within its sample. The CDR3 DNA is TGTGCCAGCAGCTTAGCACGAGGGGCCTACAATGAGCAGTTCTTC. Protein: CASSLARGAYNEQFF. The rearrangement links TRBV11-2 to TRBJ2-1, with D perhaps matching TRBD1 or TRBD2 (5 bases each). Germline lookup yields CDR1 SGHAT and CDR2 FQNNGV. The CDR3 has 15 amino acids. Deletions cut 1 base from V and 2 bases from J, with 9 bases between.

The V and J genes are TRBV13 and TRBJ2-1; a possible D gene is TRBD2 (6 bases). Trimming stripped 5 bases from V and 9 bases from J, with 14 bases between. There are 13 residues in the CDR3. Germline lookup yields CDR1 PRHDT and CDR2 FYEKMQ (reference sequence). The CDR3 is CASSPKREFEQFF. The CDR3 nucleotides read TGTGCCAGCAGCCCAAAACGGGAGTTTGAGCAGTTCTTC.

This rearrangement joins TRBV28 to TRBJ1-2, with D perhaps matching TRBD1 (5 bases). V gave up 6 bases and J gave up 4 bases, with 18 bases separating them. This CDR3 has 15 residues. Germline V gene lookup returns CDR1 MDHEN and CDR2 SYDVKM. In DNA form, the CDR3 reads TGTGCCAGCAGCTCTTTAGGGACGGTCCCCTATGGCTACACCTTC. Protein product: CASSSLGTVPYGYTF.

V and J are TRBV20-1 and TRBJ2-7, with 15 bases aligning to TRBD2. Germline loops: CDR1 DFQATT, CDR2 SNEGSKA (reference sequence). Germline trimming cut 5 bases from V and 2 bases from J; bases unmatched to any gene: 1. This CDR3 contains 14 residues. The CDR3 region has the DNA TGCAGTGCTTGGACTAGCGGGAGGGCCTACGAGCAGTACTTC. Its protein is CSAWTSGRAYEQYF.

The chain recombines TRBV7-9 with TRBJ2-7; TRBD1 might be the D (5 bases). V lost 6 bases to trimming and J lost 3 bases, with 9 bases between them. Germline CDR1 is SEHNR and CDR2 is FQNEAQ (reference sequence). The CDR3 has 12 amino acids. CDR3 region: CASSQDSYEQYF. The CDR3 DNA reads as TGTGCCAGCAGTCAAGACAGCTACGAGCAGTACTTC.

The rearrangement uses TRBV11-2 and TRBJ2-7, with D perhaps TRBD1 (5 bases). The V gene lost 3 bases and the J gene lost 6 bases, with 12 bases spanning the gap. The CDR3 covers 13 residues. Germline V gene sequence: CDR1 SGHAT, CDR2 FQNNGV. In nucleotides, the CDR3 is TGTGCCAGCAGCTTTGAAACAGGAGTCGAGCAGTACTTC. This encodes CASSFETGVEQYF.

The CDR3 DNA reads as TGCAGCATCGTCGGGGGTACAATTACCTACGAGCAGTACTTC. Amino acids: CSIVGGTITYEQYF. The chain couples TRBV29-1 to TRBJ2-7; the D gene is possibly TRBD2 (6 bases). V lost 8 bases to trimming and J lost 2 bases, with 19 bases between them. Germline CDR1 reads SQVTM; CDR2 reads ANQGSEA. The CDR3 is 14 residues long.

The chain uses TRBV29-1 and TRBJ2-1, with 10 bases matching TRBD2. The CDR3 runs 14 residues. The germline V gene has CDR1 SQVTM and CDR2 ANQGSEA. Germline trimming cut 6 bases from V and 7 bases from J; bases unmatched to any gene: 9. CDR3 bases: TGCAGCGTAGACACGGGACTAGCGTTGAATGAGCAGTTCTTC. Amino acids: CSVDTGLALNEQFF.

This clonotype has just a few counts. The CDR3 spells CASNPAGGLNEQFF. CDR3 in DNA: TGTGCCAGTAATCCAGCGGGGGGCCTCAATGAGCAGTTCTTC. The chain carries TRBV19 and TRBJ2-1; 9 bases line up with TRBD2. V was clipped by 7 bases and J by 6 bases; unmatched bases: 7. Germline V gene sequence: CDR1 LNHDA, CDR2 SQIVND (reference sequence). The CDR3 is made up of 14 amino acids.

V usage is TRBV20-1 and J usage is TRBJ2-7, with a possible D match to TRBD1 (6 bases). CDR3 length equals 13 residues. Germline assignment: CDR1 DFQATT and CDR2 SNEGSKA (reference sequence). V was clipped by 1 base and J by 1 base, with 8 bases between them. The CDR3 region is CSARVTGSYEQYF. The CDR3 DNA follows: TGCAGTGCTAGAGTAACAGGGTCCTACGAGCAGTACTTC.

Within the sample, this clonotype is medium-sized (0.01 to 0.1%). The gene calls are TRBV4-1 and TRBJ2-1; maybe TRBD1 (6 bases). V lost 0 bases, J lost 3 bases, and 18 bases lay in between. CDR1 is MGHRA and CDR2 is YSYEKL in the germline V gene. The CDR3 is made up of 18 amino acids. For the CDR3, the DNA is TGCGCCAGCAGCCAAGAATTCGGGACACCATCCGACTACAATGAGCAGTTCTTC. This translates into CASSQEFGTPSDYNEQFF.